Described below is a single TCR beta chain sequence and its context. Only in-frame clones appear in the TCRdb table, and some are missing; sequencing was by immunoSEQ multiplex PCR. The sample contains around 100,000 clones, approximately 94% of which appear only once. This sample is drawn from a study of technical replicates of blood from four donors. With 5 bases removed from V and 5 bases from J, the gap between germline ends came to 9 bases. The CDR3 has 12 amino acids. The germline V gene has CDR1 SNHLY and CDR2 FYNNEI. The sequence was collected from a human donor in good health. The chain recombines TRBV2 with TRBJ2-5, with unresolved D. Sequencing was carried out using T cells isolated from PBMCs. The CDR3 region is CASSRLAETQYF. Here the CDR3 DNA reads TGTGCCAGCAGTAGGTTAGCTGAGACCCAGTACTTC.